Below, 28 T cell receptor beta chains from the same sample are listed, as sequenced in a study of blood T cells in healthy people across ages. A J-beta primer mix and a sample-barcoded 5' primer were used in a second PCR of roughly 7 to 12 cycles. Via MiXCR, TCRdb re-called the 5' RACE reads, giving one row per CDR3 protein. In the table there are 550,000 to 700,000 distinct CDR3 sequences, roughly a quarter of which are singletons. Sequencing was performed on blood. Receptors were obtained from a woman aged 65 to 85 in good health.

The rearrangement links TRBV6-6 to TRBJ2-7; D not certain. CDR1 is MNHNY, CDR2 SVGAGI, per germline (reference sequence). The V gene lost 0 bases and the J gene lost 2 bases, with 14 bases spanning the gap. The CDR3 runs to 16 residues. In DNA form, the CDR3 reads TGTGCCAGCAGTTACTCGGTGGGCGGCAACCCCTACGAGCAGTACTTC. Translation gives CASSYSVGGNPYEQYF.

The chain recombines TRBV5-1 with TRBJ2-3, with D possibly TRBD2 on 7 matching bases. This CDR3 comprises 14 residues. V was shortened by 4 bases and J by 4 bases, with 13 bases between the two germline ends. Per germline, CDR1 SGHRS and CDR2 YFSETQ. This CDR3 is CASSIGGQSDTQYF. The CDR3 DNA reads as TGCGCCAGCAGCATCGGGGGGCAGTCAGATACGCAGTATTTT. Supplemented by reference TRBV5-1 and TRBJ2-3, the full variable domain reads KAGVTQTPRYLIKTRGQQVTLSCSPISGHRSVSWYQQTPGQGLQFLFEYFSETQRNKGNFPGRFSGRQFSNSRSEMNVSTLELGDSALYLCASSIGGQSDTQYFGPGTRLTVL.

The sample holds a few counts of this clonotype. The chain is built from TRBV7-8 and TRBJ2-5, with unresolved D. This CDR3 has 12 residues. Germline values: CDR1 SGHVS, CDR2 FQNEAQ. V lost 4 bases and J 5 bases, leaving 8 bases between the germline ends. Here the CDR3 DNA reads TGTGCCAGCAGCTCGGGTCCGGAGACCCAGTACTTC. This gives the protein CASSSGPETQYF.

This clonotype was counted only a few times. An end of the junction differs from the germline gene, which may be a read error. The V and J genes are TRBV4-3 and TRBJ1-1, with 12 bases lining up with TRBD1. The CDR3 extends over 18 amino acids. From germline, CDR1 is LGHNA and CDR2 YSLEER. CDR3 DNA: TGCGCCAGCAGCCAAGATAGGTATGGGACAGGGGGCTTTACTGAAGCCTTCTTT. Its protein is CASSQDRYGTGGFTEAFF.

This sequence joins TRBV5-1 and TRBJ2-2; the match to TRBD1 covers 8 bases. The CDR3 has 15 amino acids. J lost 6 bases, V lost 7 bases, and 11 bases had no gene match. The germline V gene has CDR1 SGHRS and CDR2 YFSETQ. In nucleotides, the CDR3 is TGCGCCAGCCGGGGCGGGACAGGCCAATCCGGGGAGCTGTTTTTT. It yields the protein CASRGGTGQSGELFF.

V and J are TRBV12-3 or TRBV12-4 and TRBJ1-1; perhaps TRBD1 as D (5 bases). This CDR3 has 14 residues. The V end lost 7 bases, the J end lost 1 base, and 13 bases lay between the germline ends. Written as DNA, the CDR3 is TGTGCCAGCATGTGGGGCAGGGCGAACACTGAAGCTTTCTTT. Translation: CASMWGRANTEAFF.

The sample holds many counts of this clonotype. This chain connects TRBV21-1 to TRBJ2-1; the D call of TRBD2 is as the table states it, not checked on the DNA. TRBV21-1 is a known pseudogene. The CDR3 totals 16 residues. The DNA for the CDR3 is TGTGCCAGCAGCAAAGAGGTAGCGGGGGGGTTCAATGAGCAGTTCTTC. Translated, it gives CASSKEVAGGFNEQFF.

This chain connects TRBV7-2 to TRBJ1-2; no clear D. Germline CDR1 reads SGHTA; CDR2 reads FQGNSA. Trimming stripped 3 bases from V and 2 bases from J, with 10 bases between. This CDR3 has 14 amino acids. CDR3 in amino acids: CASSFFGRNYGYTF. The CDR3 nucleotides read TGTGCCAGCAGCTTCTTTGGCAGGAACTATGGCTACACCTTC.

This chain uses TRBV20-1 with TRBJ1-5, with TRBD1 as a possible D gene (6 bases). Germline V lookup: CDR1 DFQATT, CDR2 SNEGSKA (reference sequence). The CDR3 has 16 amino acids. The V gene lost 3 bases and the J gene lost 5 bases, with 20 bases spanning the gap. CDR3 sequence reads: CSARRGTSTPYQPQHF. CDR3 DNA: TGCAGTGCTAGGAGGGGGACTTCAACACCCTATCAGCCCCAGCATTTT.

This chain links TRBV28 with TRBJ2-7; the D is unclear. Trimming pared 6 bases from V and 5 bases from J, leaving 26 bases between. This CDR3 has 17 amino acids. CDR1 and CDR2 from the germline V gene are MDHEN and SYDVKM. In nucleotides, the CDR3 is TGTGCCAGCAGCTCACCTTTTGGTGGCGTACGTCTCCACGAGCAGTACTTC. It specifies CASSSPFGGVRLHEQYF. Variable domain in full (rest from reference TRBV28 and TRBJ2-7): DVKVTQSSRYLVKRTGEKVFLECVQDMDHENMFWYRQDPGLGLRLIYFSYDVKMKEKGDIPEGYSVSREKKERFSLILESASTNQTSMYLCASSSPFGGVRLHEQYFGPGTRLTVT.

This clonotype was observed a single time. The chain joins TRBV6-5 to TRBJ2-7; D is possibly TRBD1 or TRBD2 (5 bases each). This CDR3 spans 13 amino acids. Germline-derived CDR1 and CDR2 are MNHEY and SVGAGI. Trimming took off 2 bases at V and 3 bases at J, with 8 bases between the two ends. In nucleotides, the CDR3 is TGTGCCAGCAGTTACAGGGACGGCTACGAGCAGTACTTC. Its translation: CASSYRDGYEQYF.

The chain recombines TRBV12-3 or TRBV12-4 with TRBJ2-5, with D maybe TRBD2 (6 bases). With 5 bases removed from V and 7 bases from J, the gap between germline ends came to 11 bases. The CDR3 loop spans 12 amino acids. Here the CDR3 reads CASSLPRGTQYF. The CDR3 DNA is TGTGCCAGCAGTCTTCCGCGGGGGACCCAGTACTTC.

This clonotype was seen at least ten times. J is TRBJ2-5 and V is TRBV9; 8 bases map to TRBD2. Germline lookup yields CDR1 SGDLS and CDR2 YYNGEE. The V and J ends lost 4 bases and 5 bases, in that order; junction bases with no gene match: 7. This CDR3 has 14 amino acids. The CDR3: CASSPRGGRETQYF. CDR3 nucleotide sequence: TGTGCCAGCAGCCCTCGGGGGGGACGTGAGACCCAGTACTTC.

The CDR3 bases are TGTGCCAGCGGCGTGACACCAGGAAAGGCTGAAGCTTTCTTT. Its protein product is CASGVTPGKAEAFF. The rearrangement joins TRBV12-3 or TRBV12-4 to TRBJ1-1; no clear D. The CDR3 is made up of 14 amino acids. Trimming shortened V by 8 bases and J by 6 bases, and 19 bases separated the two germline ends.

A few counts support this clonotype. V gene TRBV5-4 combines with J gene TRBJ2-1; 7 positions match TRBD1. The better agreement between TRBJ2-5 and the DNA end casts doubt on the J call. The germline V gene encodes CDR1 SGHNT and CDR2 YYREEE (reference sequence). This CDR3 spans 14 amino acids. In nucleotides, the CDR3 is TGTGCCAGCAGCCCCGAAACAGGGGAAGAGACCCAGTACTTC. The encoded protein is CASSPETGEETQYF.

This rearrangement joins TRBV9 to TRBJ2-4; 7 nucleotides line up with TRBD1. V was pared by 0 bases and J by 9 bases, with 3 bases of the junction left unmatched. Germline CDR1 reads SGDLS; CDR2 reads YYNGEE. This CDR3 has 13 residues. The CDR3: CASSVEDRSIQYF. CDR3 bases: TGTGCCAGCAGCGTAGAGGACAGGAGCATTCAGTACTTC.

The chain combines TRBV3-1 with TRBJ2-5, with a tentative D call TRBD1 (6 bases). V was clipped by 4 bases and J by 3 bases, with 18 bases between them. This CDR3 has 16 amino acids. Germline loops: CDR1 LGHDT, CDR2 YNNKEL (reference sequence). CDR3 coding DNA: TGTGCCAGCAGCCCGATAAATACAGGGCGTAAAGAGACCCAGTACTTC. It yields the protein CASSPINTGRKETQYF.

The V call is TRBV5-1, the J call TRBJ2-1; 9 bases agree with TRBD1. The CDR3 contains 16 residues. J gave up 3 bases and V 0 bases, and 4 bases lay outside the gene matches. CDR1 and CDR2 (germline): SGHRS, YFSETQ. The CDR3: CASSLEPGQGYNEQFF. The CDR3 DNA reads TGCGCCAGCAGCTTGGAGCCGGGACAGGGCTACAATGAGCAGTTCTTC.

This rearrangement joins TRBV24-1 to TRBJ2-2, with D perhaps TRBD1 (5 bases). Germline assignment: CDR1 KGHDR and CDR2 SFDVKD. This CDR3 spans 17 amino acids. Trimming stripped 4 bases from V and 4 bases from J, with 18 bases between. The CDR3 loop is CATSDLKPGYLTGELFF. CDR3 bases: TGTGCCACCAGTGACCTGAAGCCAGGGTACCTCACCGGGGAGCTGTTTTTT.

This clonotype was counted only a few times. The chain recombines TRBV7-2 with TRBJ1-4, with a possible D match to TRBD1 (5 bases). CDR3 length: 14 residues. The germline gives CDR1 SGHTA, CDR2 FQGNSA. V was shortened by 5 bases and J by 6 bases, with 13 bases between the two germline ends. The CDR3 here is CASSRGAEDEKLFF. The CDR3 DNA reads as TGTGCCAGCAGCAGAGGGGCGGAAGATGAAAAACTGTTTTTT.

This clonotype turned up a few times. CDR3 nucleotide sequence: TGCAGTGCTAGATCCGTCCCGACTAGCGGGGGCTACAATGAGCAGTTCTTC. It codes for CSARSVPTSGGYNEQFF. The rearrangement links TRBV20-1 to TRBJ2-1; TRBD2 agrees at 12 bases. In germline, CDR1 is DFQATT, CDR2 SNEGSKA (reference sequence). The CDR3 is 17 amino acids. V lost 2 bases to trimming and J lost 3 bases; unmatched junction nucleotides: 8.

Comments on this clonotype: Sequence at one end of the junction differs from germline and may be a read error. The chain joins TRBV6-2 or TRBV6-3 to TRBJ2-5; 10 nucleotides align to TRBD2. The DNA matches TRBJ2-7 better at its end, which makes the J call doubtful. The CDR3 sequence is 15 residues long. Germline values: CDR1 MNHEY, CDR2 SVGEGT. DNA for the CDR3: TGTGCCAGCGGGACAACGACTAGCGGGTCCTCCGAGCAGTACTTC. Encoded protein: CASGTTTSGSSEQYF.

The chain uses TRBV4-3 and TRBJ2-1; D is perhaps TRBD1 or TRBD2 (6 bases each). Trimming took 0 bases from V and 5 from J, leaving 29 bases between them. There are 21 residues in the CDR3. Germline-derived CDR1 and CDR2 are LGHNA and YSLEER. CDR3 coding DNA: TGCGCCAGCAGCCAAGATCCACTCACTCGGGGGCCAACGGGGCGGAACAATGAGCAGTTCTTC. Residues: CASSQDPLTRGPTGRNNEQFF.

As DNA, the CDR3 is TGTGCCAGCAGCTTAGTTCCCTTAGCGGGACAAGAGACCCAGTACTTC. Residues: CASSLVPLAGQETQYF. The chain employs TRBV7-2 and TRBJ2-5; 8 bases fit TRBD2. The CDR3 is 16 residues long. CDR1 SGHTA and CDR2 FQGNSA come from the germline V gene. J gave up 2 bases and V 1 base, and 6 bases lay outside the gene matches.

This chain links TRBV24-1 with TRBJ1-2; tentative D call: TRBD1 (5 bases). Trimming took off 7 bases at V and 4 bases at J, with 18 bases between the two ends. This CDR3 contains 15 residues. Germline lookup yields CDR1 KGHDR and CDR2 SFDVKD. The CDR3 sequence: CATRVPGRPGYGYTF. The CDR3, as DNA: TGTGCCACCAGGGTTCCGGGACGGCCGGGCTATGGCTACACCTTC.

The rearrangement uses TRBV9 and TRBJ1-1, with a weak D call TRBD1 (6 bases). Germline V gives CDR1 SGDLS, CDR2 YYNGEE. The CDR3 length is 15 residues. The V end lost 6 bases, the J end lost 3 bases, and 18 bases lay between the germline ends. The CDR3, as DNA: TGTGCCAGCACCCCGTGGGGGGGCAGGGACACTGAAGCTTTCTTT. Its translation: CASTPWGGRDTEAFF.

The table lists this clonotype with a few counts. This CDR3 reads CAGRRSTGNPSF. CDR3 bases: TGTGCCGGCAGACGGTCGACAGGGAACCCTTCGTTC. The chain recombines TRBV21-1 with TRBJ1-2; the table's D call of TRBD1 was not tested on the DNA. TRBV21-1 is classified as a pseudogene. The CDR3 runs to 12 residues.

This clonotype was seen a few times. The chain employs TRBV12-3 or TRBV12-4 and TRBJ2-7; 8 nucleotides align to TRBD2. The J call is uncertain, as TRBJ2-5 better fits the DNA end. The CDR3 has 17 residues. CDR3 nucleotide sequence: TGTGCCAGCAGTTTCTGGCGGGGGGCTGGCGGGAGGGAGACCCAGTACTTC. The encoded protein is CASSFWRGAGGRETQYF.